The present T cell receptor beta chain was sequenced within a study of T cell repertoires in cytomegalovirus infection. TCRdb independently ran MiXCR on the reads; one entry per CDR3 protein. The data contain around 260,000 distinct CDR3 sequences, roughly 9.1% of them singletons. This clonotype came up a few times. CDR1 is GTSNPN and CDR2 is SVGIG in the germline V gene (reference sequence). V gave up 4 bases and J gave up 3 bases, with 7 bases separating them. This CDR3 is built from 13 residues. The receptor was isolated from a human donor in good health (CMV status not recorded). Some clones in this sample may be carry-over from other donors' samples. The chain joins TRBV30 to TRBJ2-6, with D uncertain. The sequencing sample was made of PBMCs. The CDR3 coding sequence is TGTGCCTGGACTGAGGTTGGGGCCAACGTCCTGACTTTC. Protein: CAWTEVGANVLTF.